Listed here are 14 T cell receptor beta chains from one sample, sequenced in a study of control samples from healthy donors and cancer patients. Assay used: immunoSEQ multiplex PCR; TCRdb lists only in-frame clones, some missing. The sample holds approximately 140,000 clones, roughly 92% seen once. The sequenced material came from blood. The receptor set was obtained from a man aged 25 to 45 in good health.

The chain recombines TRBV7-2 with TRBJ2-5, with a weak D call TRBD2 (5 bases). The ends were cut back, 5 bases at V and 4 bases at J, with 8 bases in the middle. This CDR3 spans 12 amino acids. Germline V CDR1 and CDR2: SGHTA, FQGNSA. The CDR3 region has the DNA TGTGCCAGCAGCCAACGGGGAGAGACCCAGTACTTC. Translating gives CASSQRGETQYF.

The V gene is TRBV2, the J gene TRBJ1-5; D is possibly TRBD1 (5 bases). The V end was cut by 5 bases, the J end by 7 bases, with 12 bases between. Germline CDR1 is SNHLY and CDR2 is FYNNEI. CDR3 length: 13 residues. The CDR3 nucleotides are TGTGCCAGCAGTTCTCAGGGTACACAGCCCCAGCATTTT. It specifies CASSSQGTQPQHF.

The chain has TRBV6-5 and TRBJ2-7, with D uncertain. Germline V lookup: CDR1 MNHEY, CDR2 SVGAGI. This CDR3 is 14 amino acids long. The ends were cut back, 2 bases at V and 3 bases at J, with 11 bases in the middle. The CDR3 loop reads CASSYAQDHYEQYF. Written as DNA, the CDR3 is TGTGCCAGCAGTTACGCTCAAGACCACTACGAGCAGTACTTC.

This chain joins TRBV7-2 and TRBJ2-1; TRBD2 agrees at 12 bases. Germline loops: CDR1 SGHTA, CDR2 FQGNSA. With V trimmed by 4 bases and J by 4 bases, 8 bases remained unmatched. CDR3 length: 17 amino acids. CDR3 protein: CASSSGPSGRGYNEQFF. CDR3 in DNA: TGTGCCAGCAGCTCCGGTCCTAGCGGGAGGGGTTACAATGAGCAGTTCTTC.

The V call is TRBV7-8, the J call TRBJ2-1, with D possibly being TRBD1 or TRBD2 (6 bases each). The V and J ends lost 0 bases and 3 bases respectively, with 9 bases between them. This CDR3 has 15 residues. Germline V lookup: CDR1 SGHVS, CDR2 FQNEAQ. The CDR3 spells CASSLAGGRYNEQFF. In DNA, the CDR3 is TGTGCCAGCAGCTTAGCAGGGGGGCGCTACAATGAGCAGTTCTTC.

V is TRBV7-2 and J is TRBJ1-2, with a possible D match to TRBD1 (5 bases). Trimming cost V 5 bases and J 6 bases, with 16 bases left between them. The CDR3 sequence is 14 residues long. Germline CDR1 is SGHTA and CDR2 is FQGNSA. CDR3 sequence: CASSHITGGDGYTF. CDR3 DNA: TGTGCCAGCAGCCACATCACAGGAGGCGATGGCTACACCTTC.

The chain carries TRBV28 and TRBJ2-1; 10 bases are a match to TRBD1. With 9 bases clipped from V and 8 bases from J, the junction kept 10 bases outside the gene matches. Germline loops: CDR1 MDHEN, CDR2 SYDVKM. The CDR3 is 14 amino acids. As DNA, the CDR3 is TGTGCCAGTGGTGTGGGACAGGGGATTTATGAGCAGTTCTTC. It specifies CASGVGQGIYEQFF.

The table lists this clone with a count of one. The chain uses TRBV6-5 and TRBJ1-4, with D tentatively TRBD1 (6 bases). The length of the CDR3 is 14 residues. Germline CDR1 reads MNHEY; CDR2 reads SVGAGI. V lost 7 bases and J lost 4, with 13 bases in between. Written as DNA, the CDR3 is TGTGCCAGCATTAACAGGGCTGTTAATGAAAAACTGTTTTTT. As protein: CASINRAVNEKLFF.

The rearrangement joins TRBV2 to TRBJ2-5; D gene unclear. This CDR3 has 12 residues. Trimming shortened V by 7 bases and J by 2 bases, and 8 bases separated the two germline ends. CDR1 SNHLY and CDR2 FYNNEI come from the germline V gene. The CDR3: CASNRQQETQYF. CDR3 nucleotides: TGTGCCAGCAATCGTCAGCAAGAGACCCAGTACTTC.

V and J are TRBV29-1 and TRBJ1-1; D is unresolved. V lost 6 bases and J 1 base, leaving 9 bases between the germline ends. The CDR3 contains 12 residues. The V gene's germline CDR1 is SQVTM and CDR2 ANQGSEA. This CDR3 reads CSVKTQNTEAFF. The CDR3 coding sequence is TGCAGCGTGAAGACCCAGAACACTGAAGCTTTCTTT.

The chain employs TRBV27 and TRBJ2-1; 11 nucleotides line up with TRBD2. The trim removed 3 bases at V and 1 base at J, leaving 14 bases unmatched. From germline, CDR1 is MNHEY and CDR2 SMNVEV (reference sequence). The CDR3 has 20 amino acids. The CDR3 sequence: CASSFTGTSGELDSYNEQFF. In nucleotides, the CDR3 is TGTGCCAGCAGTTTCACCGGGACTAGCGGAGAACTCGATTCCTACAATGAGCAGTTCTTC.

This clone is a singleton in its sample. The J gene is TRBJ2-7, the V gene TRBV7-2, with no clear D. Trimming took off 6 bases at V and 3 bases at J, with 12 bases between the two ends. The CDR3 is 13 amino acids. The germline V gene has CDR1 SGHTA and CDR2 FQGNSA. CDR3 DNA sequence: TGTGCCAGCAGTCACAATCTCCTCTACGAGCAGTACTTC. Residues: CASSHNLLYEQYF.

The chain carries TRBV6-5 and TRBJ2-2; weak D call: TRBD2 (6 bases). Germline V gene lookup returns CDR1 MNHEY and CDR2 SVGAGI. The CDR3 is 15 residues long. V lost 2 bases and J 3 bases, leaving 10 bases between the germline ends. CDR3 in DNA: TGTGCCAGCAGTTACGGAGGGTTTCACACCGGGGAGCTGTTTTTT. It is translated as CASSYGGFHTGELFF.

The chain carries TRBV5-3 and TRBJ1-4; 8 bases match TRBD1. TRBV5-3 is an ORF, with its function uncertain. The CDR3 has 15 residues. The V segment lost 4 bases and the J segment 3 bases; nucleotides outside the gene matches: 5. The DNA of the CDR3 is TGTGCCAGAAGCGATCGACAGGGGTCTAATGAAAAACTGTTTTTT. Residues: CARSDRQGSNEKLFF.